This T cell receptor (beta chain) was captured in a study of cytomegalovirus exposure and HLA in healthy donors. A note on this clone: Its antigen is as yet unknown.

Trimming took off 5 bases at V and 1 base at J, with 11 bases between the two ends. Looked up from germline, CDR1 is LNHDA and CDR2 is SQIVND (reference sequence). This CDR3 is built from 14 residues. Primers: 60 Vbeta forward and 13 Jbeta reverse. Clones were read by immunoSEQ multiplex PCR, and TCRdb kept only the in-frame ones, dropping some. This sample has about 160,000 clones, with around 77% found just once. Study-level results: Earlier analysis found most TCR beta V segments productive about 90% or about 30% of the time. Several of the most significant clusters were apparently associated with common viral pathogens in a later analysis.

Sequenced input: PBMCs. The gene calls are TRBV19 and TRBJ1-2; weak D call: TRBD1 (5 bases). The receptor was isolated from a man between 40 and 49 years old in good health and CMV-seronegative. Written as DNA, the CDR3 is TGTGCCAGTAGTTCTATCGGGGGTAACTATGGCTACACCTTC. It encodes CASSSIGGNYGYTF.